This TCR beta chain was captured in a study of control samples from healthy donors and cancer patients. V lost 3 bases to trimming and J lost 3 bases, with 17 bases between them. The CDR3 totals 16 residues. Germline V gene sequence: CDR1 MDHEN, CDR2 SYDVKM. Profiling relied on immunoSEQ multiplex PCR, and the TCRdb table lists in-frame clones only, not all of them. The table shows approximately 81,000 clones, with around 94% occurring only once. Sequencing used blood. This TCR came from a woman younger than 35 in good health. The V call is TRBV28, the J call TRBJ1-2; weak D call: TRBD1 (5 bases). CDR3 region: CASSLGGGGVDYGYTF. CDR3 DNA: TGTGCCAGCAGTTTGGGGGGTGGAGGTGTGGACTATGGCTACACCTTC.